The 25 T cell receptor beta chains listed next were all sequenced from one sample in a study of early T cells in non-severe SARS-CoV-2 infection. TCRdb re-analysed the 5' RACE reads in MiXCR, keeping a single row per CDR3 protein. The sample gives approximately 120,000 distinct CDR3 sequences, 14% to 15% of which show up once; 21% is in the top ten. The specimen was whole blood. The receptors originated from an adult who was a healthcare worker with PCR-confirmed SARS-CoV-2 infection or an uninfected control (not recorded which).

This clonotype came up a few times. This chain uses TRBV7-9 with TRBJ1-6; D remains unclear. The CDR3 sequence is 13 residues long. Between the trimmed V and J ends, which lost 5 bases and 10 bases, there was a span of 12 bases. The germline V gene encodes CDR1 SEHNR and CDR2 FQNEAQ (reference sequence). CDR3 DNA sequence: TGTGCCAGCAGCCGCCAGTCTAGGTCACCCCTCCACTTT. The encoded protein is CASSRQSRSPLHF. The whole variable domain, remainder taken from reference TRBV7-9 and TRBJ1-6, is DTGVSQNPRHKITKRGQNVTFRCDPISEHNRLYWYRQTLGQGPEFLTYFQNEAQLEKSRLLSDRFSAERPKGSFSTLEIQRTEQGDSAMYLCASSRQSRSPLHFGNGTRLTVT.

At least ten counts were recorded for this clonotype. V and J are TRBV28 and TRBJ2-1, with TRBD2 matching 8 bases. Trimming removed 2 bases from V and 4 bases from J; junction bases left unmatched: 1. Per the germline V gene, CDR1 is MDHEN and CDR2 is SYDVKM. This CDR3 has 14 residues. The CDR3 region has the DNA TGTGCCAGCAGTTTAAGCGGGGGTTACAATGAGCAGTTCTTC. Translating gives CASSLSGGYNEQFF.

This chain joins TRBV4-1 and TRBJ2-2, with D hard to call. The CDR3 totals 12 residues. V gave up 1 base and J gave up 7 bases, with 4 bases separating them. Germline V gene sequence: CDR1 MGHRA, CDR2 YSYEKL. DNA of the CDR3: TGCGCCAGCAGCCAAGTGGACGGGGAGCTGTTTTTT. Translation gives CASSQVDGELFF.

The table lists this clonotype with many counts. The chain has TRBV3-1 and TRBJ1-2; 7 bases fit TRBD1. This CDR3 region has 14 residues. Trimming removed 4 bases from V and 2 bases from J; junction bases left unmatched: 4. Looked up from germline, CDR1 is LGHDT and CDR2 is YNNKEL (reference sequence). CDR3 amino acids: CASSRQGTNYGYTF. DNA for the CDR3: TGTGCCAGCAGCCGACAGGGTACGAACTATGGCTACACCTTC.

This clonotype was observed many times. The V call is TRBV27, the J call TRBJ2-5; no definite D call. The germline V gene has CDR1 MNHEY and CDR2 SMNVEV (reference sequence). The V end lost 3 bases, the J end lost 4 bases, and 12 bases lay between the germline ends. This CDR3 is 14 amino acids long. CDR3 sequence reads: CASSFSSGPETQYF. CDR3 sequence (DNA): TGTGCCAGCAGTTTTTCGTCCGGGCCAGAGACCCAGTACTTC.

The chain uses TRBV5-1 and TRBJ1-1; D ambiguous. Germline V lookup: CDR1 SGHRS, CDR2 YFSETQ. V lost 1 base, J lost 1 base, and 11 bases lay in between. The length of the CDR3 is 15 residues. Here the CDR3 DNA reads TGCGCCAGCAGCTTGTTGCCGTCTCGGAACACTGAAGCTTTCTTT. Its translation: CASSLLPSRNTEAFF. Filled out from reference TRBV5-1 and TRBJ1-1, the complete variable domain reads KAGVTQTPRYLIKTRGQQVTLSCSPISGHRSVSWYQQTPGQGLQFLFEYFSETQRNKGNFPGRFSGRQFSNSRSEMNVSTLELGDSALYLCASSLLPSRNTEAFFGQGTRLTVV.

As for this clonotype: At one end the junction does not follow the germline gene, possibly because of a read error. This chain joins TRBV5-1 and TRBJ1-1, with 7 bases lining up with TRBD1. The CDR3 loop spans 12 amino acids. CDR1 SGHRS and CDR2 YFSETQ come from the germline V gene. The CDR3 spells CTSTSGGTEAFF. CDR3 coding DNA: TGCACCAGCACCTCAGGGGGCACTGAAGCTTTCTTT. Looking up the rest from reference TRBV5-1 and TRBJ1-1 gives the full variable domain: KAGVTQTPRYLIKTRGQQVTLSCSPISGHRSVSWYQQTPGQGLQFLFEYFSETQRNKGNFPGRFSGRQFSNSRSEMNVSTLELGDSALYLCTSTSGGTEAFFGQGTRLTVV.

The chain uses TRBV2 and TRBJ2-7; 9 bases match TRBD1. With 9 bases clipped from V and 6 bases from J, the junction kept 6 bases outside the gene matches. Germline V gene lookup returns CDR1 SNHLY and CDR2 FYNNEI. The CDR3 spans 12 residues. CDR3 sequence (DNA): TGTGCCAGAAGTACAGGGGGCAGCGAGCAGTACTTC. Its protein product is CARSTGGSEQYF.

This clonotype has just a few counts. V gene TRBV12-3 or TRBV12-4 combines with J gene TRBJ1-6; D might be TRBD1 (6 bases). This CDR3 spans 14 amino acids. V was shortened by 3 bases and J by 7 bases, with 10 bases between the two germline ends. The CDR3 DNA reads as TGTGCCAGCAGTTTTGGGCAGGGGAATTCACCCCTCCACTTT. It specifies CASSFGQGNSPLHF.

The chain has TRBV18 and TRBJ1-1, with D possibly TRBD1 on 5 matching bases. The germline V and J ends were trimmed by 6 bases and 1 base, with 6 bases remaining between them. Germline V gene sequence: CDR1 KGHSH, CDR2 LQKENI. CDR3 length: 12 residues. The DNA for the CDR3 is TGTGCCAGCTCGGGACCGAACACTGAAGCTTTCTTT. This gives the protein CASSGPNTEAFF. Supplemented by reference TRBV18 and TRBJ1-1, the full variable domain reads NAGVMQNPRHLVRRRGQEARLRCSPMKGHSHVYWYRQLPEEGLKFMVYLQKENIIDESGMPKERFSAEFPKEGPSILRIQQVVRGDSAAYFCASSGPNTEAFFGQGTRLTVV.

This clonotype was counted many times. This chain uses TRBV7-9 with TRBJ2-1; weak D call: TRBD1 (5 bases). The germline gives CDR1 SEHNR, CDR2 FQNEAQ (reference sequence). V shed 7 bases and J shed 5 bases, with 18 bases lying between them. The CDR3 extends over 15 amino acids. Written as DNA, the CDR3 is TGTGCCAGCATGACGAAGACAGCGAACAACAATGAGCAGTTCTTC. It is translated as CASMTKTANNNEQFF.

There are many counts of this clonotype. The chain has TRBV4-2 and TRBJ2-5, with a weak D call TRBD2 (6 bases). The CDR3 runs to 14 residues. Germline V gene data show CDR1 as LGHNA and CDR2 as YNFKEQ. V shed 0 bases and J shed 5 bases, with 10 bases lying between them. The CDR3 is CASSQDGGVETQYF. The CDR3 bases are TGTGCCAGCAGCCAAGATGGCGGGGTTGAGACCCAGTACTTC.

The chain uses TRBV12-3 or TRBV12-4 and TRBJ2-1; 9 bases are shared with TRBD2. The CDR3 consists of 15 residues. The junction had 9 bases not matched to a gene; V was cut back by 5 bases and J by 7 bases. The chain's CDR3 is CASSPQAGGRNEQFF. In DNA, the CDR3 is TGTGCCAGCAGTCCGCAGGCGGGGGGGCGGAATGAGCAGTTCTTC.

This clonotype was seen at least ten times. V is TRBV7-2 and J is TRBJ1-2; 9 bases agree with TRBD1. The germline V gene encodes CDR1 SGHTA and CDR2 FQGNSA. With 5 bases clipped from V and 8 bases from J, the junction kept 18 bases outside the gene matches. This CDR3 region has 17 residues. The CDR3: CASSAGIFTGGADGYTF. The CDR3 coding sequence is TGTGCCAGCAGCGCCGGGATCTTTACAGGGGGCGCAGACGGCTACACCTTC.

The chain employs TRBV7-6 and TRBJ1-5; no clear D. The CDR3 is 13 amino acids. Germline assignment: CDR1 SGHVS and CDR2 FNYEAQ. V lost 1 base and J 7 bases, leaving 8 bases between the germline ends. CDR3 protein: CASSLEDAQPQHF. CDR3 nucleotides: TGTGCCAGCAGCTTAGAAGATGCGCAGCCCCAGCATTTT.

This clonotype occurred a few times. This chain connects TRBV9 to TRBJ2-4, with a tentative D call TRBD2 (7 bases). The CDR3 has 18 amino acids. CDR1 and CDR2 (germline): SGDLS, YYNGEE. Trimming took off 0 bases at V and 0 bases at J, with 16 bases between the two ends. The CDR3 nucleotides read TGTGCCAGCAGCGTAGAGGGCGGGGGCAGTCTAGCCAAAAACATTCAGTACTTC. Translating it yields CASSVEGGGSLAKNIQYF.

This clonotype was seen a handful of times. The rearrangement links TRBV5-1 to TRBJ2-1; 8 bases line up with TRBD1. This CDR3 is 17 amino acids long. After removal of 4 bases from V and 3 bases from J, the junction contained 12 bases not matched to a gene. Germline CDR1 SGHRS, CDR2 YFSETQ. This CDR3 reads CASSTAGLTGGYNEQFF. The CDR3 nucleotides read TGCGCCAGCAGCACGGCCGGATTAACAGGGGGCTACAATGAGCAGTTCTTC.

This clonotype turned up a few times. The V call is TRBV3-2, the J call TRBJ2-7; the table's TRBD1 call for D was not verified on the DNA. TRBV3-2 is flagged as a pseudogene. This CDR3 spans 13 amino acids. The CDR3 spells CASSQKGVHEQYF. As DNA, the CDR3 is TGTGCCAGCAGCCAAAAAGGGGTTCACGAGCAGTACTTC.

The J gene is TRBJ2-1, the V gene TRBV12-3 or TRBV12-4; 8 positions agree with TRBD2. The CDR3 spans 15 residues. Trimming cost V 5 bases and J 4 bases; bases outside gene matches: 7. CDR3 amino acids: CASSLRLAPYNEQFF. CDR3 bases: TGTGCCAGCAGTCTCCGACTAGCGCCGTACAATGAGCAGTTCTTC.

This clonotype was counted between two and nine times. The chain employs TRBV20-1 and TRBJ1-2; no reliable D call. V lost 2 bases, J lost 5 bases, and 12 bases lay in between. CDR3 size: 13 residues. Germline CDR1 is DFQATT and CDR2 is SNEGSKA (reference sequence). CDR3 region: CSARLAGIYGYTF. DNA for the CDR3: TGCAGTGCTAGACTGGCCGGAATTTATGGCTACACCTTC.

The sample holds a few counts of this clonotype. The V and J genes are TRBV5-1 and TRBJ2-5, with 10 bases that match TRBD2. Unmatched junction bases numbered 4, after V lost 1 base and J lost 1 base. The CDR3 consists of 16 residues. Germline V gene sequence: CDR1 SGHRS, CDR2 YFSETQ. The CDR3 protein is CASSLLSGGLQETQYF. As DNA, the CDR3 is TGCGCCAGCAGCTTGCTTAGCGGGGGGCTCCAAGAGACCCAGTACTTC.

This clonotype has just a few counts. The chain has TRBV5-1 and TRBJ1-1; a possible D gene is TRBD1 (6 bases). Germline assignment: CDR1 SGHRS and CDR2 YFSETQ. The CDR3 has 15 amino acids. The V end lost 5 bases, the J end lost 1 base, and 15 bases lay between the germline ends. In DNA, the CDR3 is TGCGCCAGCAGGCCGACGGACAGACCGAACACTGAAGCTTTCTTT. The encoded protein is CASRPTDRPNTEAFF.

This clonotype was observed a handful of times. The CDR3 protein is CASSSGTGGTNEKLFF. DNA for the CDR3: TGTGCCAGCAGCTCCGGGACAGGGGGCACTAATGAAAAACTGTTTTTT. V gene TRBV5-6 combines with J gene TRBJ1-4, with TRBD1 matching over 12 bases. From germline, CDR1 is SGHDT and CDR2 YYEEEE. The V segment lost 3 bases and the J segment 2 bases; nucleotides outside the gene matches: 2. This CDR3 region has 16 residues.

The V call is TRBV24-1, the J call TRBJ2-1; TRBD2 matches at 8 bases. V lost 1 base to trimming and J lost 9 bases; unmatched junction nucleotides: 7. The CDR3 runs 15 residues. Germline CDR1 and CDR2: KGHDR and SFDVKD. The CDR3 region is CATSDFTASGFEQFF. CDR3 nucleotide sequence: TGTGCCACCAGTGATTTTACGGCTAGCGGGTTTGAGCAGTTCTTC.

The V gene is TRBV30, the J gene TRBJ1-1; D not resolved. This CDR3 has 12 amino acids. Germline V gives CDR1 GTSNPN, CDR2 SVGIG (reference sequence). The germline V and J ends were trimmed by 0 bases and 4 bases, with 6 bases remaining between them. This CDR3 reads CAWSVIATEAFF. CDR3 in DNA: TGTGCCTGGAGTGTTATAGCCACTGAAGCTTTCTTT.